This T cell receptor (beta chain) came from a study of cytomegalovirus exposure and HLA in healthy donors. The study ran its PCR with 60 Vbeta and 13 Jbeta primers. Data came from immunoSEQ multiplex PCR; TCRdb stores just in-frame clones and leaves some out. The repertoire holds tens of thousands of clones, with around 65% as singletons. V was pared by 5 bases and J by 5 bases, with 24 bases between. Germline V gene lookup returns CDR1 SEHNR and CDR2 FQNEAQ (reference sequence). The CDR3 is made up of 17 amino acids. The chain couples TRBV7-9 to TRBJ2-5; no firm D call. The specimen sequenced was PBMCs. This TCR derives from a man aged 55 to 70 in good health and CMV-seropositive. The CDR3, as DNA: TGTGCCAGCAGCGAAACATGGCAGGCCCAAGGTGGGGAGACCCAGTACTTC. The encoded protein is CASSETWQAQGGETQYF.